This T cell receptor (beta chain) is from a study of neoadjuvant nivolumab and ipilimumab in lung cancer. V lost 1 base and J 6 bases, leaving 16 bases between the germline ends. In germline, CDR1 is SGHDT, CDR2 YYEEEE. The CDR3 has 15 residues. Notes on the study in general: Blood richness before therapy tracked richness in tumors resected after neoadjuvant therapy. TCR richness and clonality were higher in tumors than adjacent uninvolved lung. Only two of four nivolumab-treated tumors gained richness and clonality by surgery.

Sequencing used immunoSEQ multiplex PCR; TCRdb keeps in-frame clones, though not all of them. The sample consists of roughly 49,000 clones, 80% to 90% of them appearing once. A note on this clone: Its antigen is undetermined.

This chain connects TRBV5-6 to TRBJ2-5; maybe TRBD2 (6 bases). This sample comprised blood, obtained before neoadjuvant nivolumab, alone or with ipilimumab. This receptor was identified in an adult with non-small cell lung cancer. Some clones in this sample may be carry-over from other donors' samples. The CDR3: CASSLIRDLKKTQYF. The CDR3 DNA is TGTGCCAGCAGCTTGATCAGGGACTTGAAGAAGACCCAGTACTTC.